A selection of T cell receptor beta chains follows, all from one sample in a study of CD8 T cells in ankylosing spondylitis. TCRdb re-called the 5' RACE reads through MiXCR, storing one row per CDR3 protein. The table records roughly 260,000 distinct CDR3 sequences, roughly 20% of them present only once. The sequenced material came from blood, either unsorted or a sorted T cell fraction (not recorded which). All receptors come from a male donor with ankylosing spondylitis or in good health (not recorded which). The CDR3 runs from the conserved cysteine through the conserved F or W. Each record gives: clone size, J gene, D gene, V gene, CDR3 protein, CDR3 DNA. D genes are given only for firm matches. Size tells how often a clone was seen (once, few, many) or the class of an expanded clone, and some rows leave it out.

clone size: few
J gene: TRBJ1-1
D gene: TRBD1
V gene: TRBV5-1
CDR3 protein: CASSLPGGSLNTEAFF
CDR3 DNA: TGCGCCAGCAGCTTACCAGGGGGGAGCTTGAACACTGAAGCTTTCTTT

clone size: few
J gene: TRBJ1-1
D gene: -
V gene: TRBV7-9
CDR3 protein: CASSLASGRETEAFF
CDR3 DNA: TGTGCCAGCAGCTTAGCATCGGGGAGGGAGACTGAAGCTTTCTTT

clone size: -
J gene: TRBJ1-5
D gene: TRBD1
V gene: TRBV20-1
CDR3 protein: CSAGDRGGQPQHF
CDR3 DNA: TGCAGTGCTGGGGACAGGGGCGGACAGCCCCAGCATTTT

clone size: few
J gene: TRBJ2-1
D gene: TRBD2
V gene: TRBV10-3
CDR3 protein: CAISKAGGPYNEQFF
CDR3 DNA: TGTGCCATCAGCAAAGCGGGAGGCCCCTACAATGAGCAGTTCTTC

clone size: -
J gene: TRBJ2-5
D gene: -
V gene: TRBV6-1
CDR3 protein: CASSPWDSAETQYF
CDR3 DNA: TGTGCCAGCAGTCCCTGGGATTCCGCAGAGACCCAGTACTTC

clone size: -
J gene: TRBJ1-5
D gene: -
V gene: TRBV15
CDR3 protein: CATSRAGADQPQHF
CDR3 DNA: TGTGCCACCTCCCGCGCAGGGGCCGATCAGCCCCAGCATTTT

clone size: few
J gene: TRBJ1-4
D gene: -
V gene: TRBV7-8
CDR3 protein: CADDGRLEKLFF
CDR3 DNA: TGTGCCGACGACGGAAGACTTGAAAAACTGTTTTTT

clone size: once
J gene: TRBJ2-3
D gene: -
V gene: TRBV20-1
CDR3 protein: CSARYLIGGSTDTQYF
CDR3 DNA: TGCAGTGCTAGATACTTGATAGGGGGTAGCACAGATACGCAGTATTTT

clone size: -
J gene: TRBJ1-1
D gene: -
V gene: TRBV4-2
CDR3 protein: CASSQDPGSARPPTMNTEAFF
CDR3 DNA: TGTGCCAGCAGCCAAGATCCGGGTTCCGCGCGACCTCCCACCATGAACACTGAAGCTTTCTTT

clone size: few
J gene: TRBJ2-5
D gene: TRBD2
V gene: TRBV29-1
CDR3 protein: CSVKGLAALETQYF
CDR3 DNA: TGCAGCGTCAAGGGACTAGCGGCCCTAGAGACCCAGTACTTC

clone size: many
J gene: TRBJ2-1
D gene: -
V gene: TRBV20-1
CDR3 protein: CSARDEWSYNEQFF
CDR3 DNA: TGCAGTGCTAGAGACGAATGGTCATACAATGAGCAGTTCTTC

clone size: -
J gene: TRBJ2-2
D gene: -
V gene: TRBV27
CDR3 protein: CASSLGGPGTGELFF
CDR3 DNA: TGTGCCAGCAGTTTAGGGGGGCCGGGCACCGGGGAGCTGTTTTTT

clone size: -
J gene: TRBJ2-1
D gene: -
V gene: TRBV7-9
CDR3 protein: CASSLVGIFYNEQFF
CDR3 DNA: TGTGCCAGCAGCTTAGTGGGTATCTTCTACAATGAGCAGTTCTTC